Given below is one T cell receptor (beta chain) in context. This specimen belongs to a study of control samples from healthy donors and cancer patients. Assay used: immunoSEQ multiplex PCR; TCRdb lists only in-frame clones, some missing. The top ten hold approximately 2.7% of the sample, which has 100,000 to 150,000 clones, 90% seen once. The sample was blood. The TCR sequence derives from a man between 18 and 35 years old in good health.

CDR3 DNA: TGTGCCAGCAGCAAAGCACGATTGGACAGGGCCACGGATACGCAGTATTTT. It encodes CASSKARLDRATDTQYF. The chain combines TRBV21-1 with TRBJ2-3; the DNA was not used to check the table's D call, TRBD1. TRBV21-1 is a recognized pseudogene. The CDR3 has 17 residues.